The present T cell receptor (beta chain) was sequenced within a study of OX40 agonist ivuxolimab in advanced cancers. This clone appeared a single time. Produced via immunoSEQ multiplex PCR; TCRdb's table is partial and in-frame only. Here the sample spans fewer than 85,000 clones, about 90% being singletons. The origin of this receptor is an adult with an advanced solid tumor such as melanoma, head and neck, liver or kidney cancer. The sample consisted of CD4+ or CD8+ T cells sorted from blood, taken in a trial of the OX40 agonist ivuxolimab.

Here the CDR3 reads CAIGGTGGTEAFF. The CDR3 coding sequence is TGTGCCATCGGCGGGACCGGTGGAACTGAAGCTTTCTTT. V is TRBV10-3 and J is TRBJ1-1; the D gene is possibly TRBD1 (5 bases). The germline V gene has CDR1 ENHRY and CDR2 SYGVKD. The CDR3 covers 13 residues. Trimming left V 8 bases short and J 5 bases short, with 15 bases between.